The rows below give T cell receptor beta chains drawn from one sample of a study of glioma-infiltrating T cells. TCRdb passed the multiplex PCR reads through MiXCR, listing each CDR3 protein once. The table shows 84,000 or so distinct CDR3 sequences, with less than 30% occurring only once. The sequencing input was glioma tissue, nonneoplastic brain tissue, or PBMCs (not recorded which). The source of these receptors is a human donor with low-grade glioma or glioblastoma, undergoing nonglioma brain surgery, or in good health (not recorded which). Both conserved end residues are part of each CDR3. D genes are given only for firm matches. Clone size, where shown, is once, few, many, or a class for clones that have expanded.

v_call,clone_size,j_call,d_call,cdr3_aa,cdr3_nt
TRBV3-1,NA,TRBJ2-2,NA,CASSLQGASNTGELFF,TGTGCCAGCAGCCTACAGGGTGCATCGAACACCGGGGAGCTGTTTTTT
TRBV6-2/TRBV6-3,many,TRBJ2-2,TRBD2,CASSQLMVAGHTGELFF,TGTGCCAGCAGTCAACTCATGGTAGCGGGTCACACCGGGGAGCTGTTTTTT
TRBV6-6,many,TRBJ2-7,NA,CASSYLEGNEQYF,TGTGCCAGCAGTTATTTGGAAGGGAACGAGCAGTACTTC
TRBV6-6,many,TRBJ2-3,NA,CASSYSPGGTDTQYF,TGTGCCAGCAGTTACTCCCCGGGAGGCACAGATACGCAGTATTTT
TRBV12-3/TRBV12-4,few,TRBJ2-3,NA,CASSRRQGGTDTQYF,TGTGCCAGCAGTCGTCGCCAGGGTGGAACAGATACGCAGTATTTT
TRBV20-1,many,TRBJ2-2,NA,CSAPRAGELFF,TGCAGTGCCCCCCGCGCCGGGGAGCTGTTTTTT
TRBV7-9,many,TRBJ2-5,NA,CASSLKETQYF,TGTGCCAGCAGCTTAAAAGAGACCCAGTACTTC
TRBV6-6,many,TRBJ2-3,TRBD2,CASSYSSGGATGSTDTQYF,TGTGCCAGCAGTTACTCTAGCGGGGGGGCCACAGGGAGCACAGATACGCAGTATTTT
TRBV7-9,NA,TRBJ2-3,TRBD1,CASSLAWTQGAFTDTQYF,TGTGCCAGCAGCTTAGCGTGGACCCAGGGGGCTTTCACAGATACGCAGTATTTT
TRBV7-8,NA,TRBJ2-3,NA,CASSSRTRFMQYF,TGTGCCAGCAGCTCAAGGACCCGGTTTATGCAGTATTTT
TRBV19,NA,TRBJ2-3,NA,CASRNGARNTQYF,TGTGCCAGTAGAAATGGGGCGCGGAATACGCAGTATTTT
TRBV27,many,TRBJ2-7,NA,CASSFVNVHEQYF,TGTGCCAGCAGTTTTGTTAATGTCCACGAGCAGTACTTC
TRBV6-2/TRBV6-3,NA,TRBJ2-7,NA,CASSYSWLRAGEQYF,TGTGCCAGCAGTTACTCATGGTTAAGGGCGGGCGAGCAGTACTTC
TRBV12-3/TRBV12-4,few,TRBJ1-3,NA,CVSSVFSGNTIYF,TGTGTCAGCAGTGTTTTCTCTGGAAACACCATATATTTT
TRBV6-1,NA,TRBJ2-2,TRBD2,CASGGLLAGGRAGELFF,TGTGCCAGCGGGGGCCTCCTAGCGGGGGGGCGCGCCGGGGAGCTGTTTTTT
TRBV10-1,many,TRBJ2-1,TRBD2,CASTPTSGSRKGEQFF,TGCGCCAGCACACCGACTAGCGGGAGTCGGAAGGGTGAGCAGTTCTTC
TRBV2,many,TRBJ2-1,TRBD2,CASIDLAGGAQGF,TGTGCCAGCATCGATCTAGCGGGGGGGGCCCAGGGCTTC
TRBV19,many,TRBJ1-3,NA,CATTNRPAFSGNTIYF,TGTGCCACCACAAACAGGCCTGCTTTCTCTGGAAACACCATATATTTT
TRBV7-2,NA,TRBJ2-7,NA,CASSLVSSGTYEQYF,TGTGCCAGCAGCTTAGTTAGTAGCGGAACCTACGAGCAGTACTTC
TRBV19,NA,TRBJ1-1,NA,CASSIGRQRNTEAFF,TGTGCCAGTAGTATCGGACGACAGAGGAACACTGAAGCTTTCTTT
TRBV3-1,many,TRBJ1-2,NA,CASSKRGTRDGYTF,TGTGCCAGCAGCAAACGGGGGACACGGGATGGCTACACCTTC
TRBV20-1,many,TRBJ1-2,NA,CSANWGVGTNYGYTF,TGCAGTGCTAATTGGGGGGTCGGGACTAACTATGGCTACACCTTC
TRBV12-3/TRBV12-4,few,TRBJ2-3,NA,CVTDDSSPLSDTQYF,TGTGTCACCGACGACAGCAGCCCCCTCTCCGATACGCAGTATTTT
TRBV25-1,many,TRBJ2-2,TRBD1,CASNQGAGGELFF,TGTGCCAGTAATCAGGGGGCGGGCGGGGAGCTGTTTTTT
TRBV7-9,NA,TRBJ2-2,TRBD1,CASRPRTGLNTGELFF,TGTGCCAGCAGACCAAGGACAGGGCTAAACACCGGGGAGCTGTTTTTT
TRBV2,NA,TRBJ1-4,NA,CASSEQGNEKLFF,TGTGCCAGCAGTGAACAGGGTAATGAAAAACTGTTTTTT
TRBV20-1,medium-sized,TRBJ1-2,NA,CSARGGAHTYGYTF,TGCAGTGCTAGAGGGGGCGCGCATACATATGGCTACACCTTC
TRBV5-6,NA,TRBJ1-1,NA,CASSFKQGETNTEAFF,TGTGCCAGCAGCTTTAAACAGGGTGAAACGAACACTGAAGCTTTCTTT
TRBV7-2,NA,TRBJ2-3,NA,CVSSSYGDTQYF,TGTGTTAGCAGCTCCTATGGAGATACGCAGTATTTT
TRBV6-1,many,TRBJ1-1,NA,CASRYIGNTEAFF,TGTGCCAGCAGGTACATTGGGAACACTGAAGCTTTCTTT
TRBV2,many,TRBJ1-6,NA,CASSGNRAANSPLHF,TGTGCCAGCAGTGGGAACAGGGCGGCTAATTCACCCCTCCACTTT